This paragraph covers one T cell receptor beta chain sequence. The immunoSEQ assay was v3.0, run at survey level. Generated by immunoSEQ multiplex PCR, the TCRdb table keeps only in-frame clones and is missing some. The data hold tens of thousands of clones, with roughly nine tenths observed a single time. The sample belongs to a study of long-term antiretroviral therapy in people with HIV. The CDR3 is 15 residues long. CDR1 SGHVS and CDR2 FNYEAQ come from the germline V gene. V lost 5 bases, J lost 3 bases, and 7 bases stayed unmatched. The specimen comprised unsorted PBMCs, sampled 3.1 years after starting antiretroviral therapy. The chain uses TRBV7-6 and TRBJ2-7, with 10 bases that match TRBD2. The clonotype was recovered from a man aged 18-30 years with HIV. CDR3 protein: CASSVSSGGGYEQYF. CDR3 DNA sequence: TGTGCCAGCAGCGTCTCTAGCGGGGGTGGCTACGAGCAGTACTTC.